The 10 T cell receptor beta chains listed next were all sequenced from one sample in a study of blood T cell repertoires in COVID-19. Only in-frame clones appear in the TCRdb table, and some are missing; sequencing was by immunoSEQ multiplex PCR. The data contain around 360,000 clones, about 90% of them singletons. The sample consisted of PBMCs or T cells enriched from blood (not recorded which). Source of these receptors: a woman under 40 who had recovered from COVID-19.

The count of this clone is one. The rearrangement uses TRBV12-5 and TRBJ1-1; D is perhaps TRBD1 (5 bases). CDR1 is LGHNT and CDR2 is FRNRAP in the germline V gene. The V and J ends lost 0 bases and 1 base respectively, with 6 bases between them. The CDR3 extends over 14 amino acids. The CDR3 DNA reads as TGTGCTAGTGGTTTGGTACAGGCGAACACTGAAGCTTTCTTT. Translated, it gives CASGLVQANTEAFF.

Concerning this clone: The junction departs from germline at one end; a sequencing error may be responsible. The CDR3 sequence: CASSTRDSDEQYF. CDR3 nucleotide sequence: TGCGCCAGCAGCACCCGGGACTCCGACGAGCAGTACTTC. This rearrangement joins TRBV5-1 to TRBJ2-7, with D possibly being TRBD2 (6 bases). CDR1 and CDR2 from the germline V gene are SGHRS and YFSETQ. The CDR3 consists of 13 residues.

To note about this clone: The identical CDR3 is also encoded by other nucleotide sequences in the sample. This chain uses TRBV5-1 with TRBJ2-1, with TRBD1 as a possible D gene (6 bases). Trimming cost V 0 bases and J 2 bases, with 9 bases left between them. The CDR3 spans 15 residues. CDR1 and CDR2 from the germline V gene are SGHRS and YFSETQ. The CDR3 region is CASSLGTGPYNEQFF. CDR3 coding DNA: TGCGCCAGCAGCTTGGGTACAGGGCCCTACAATGAGCAGTTCTTC.

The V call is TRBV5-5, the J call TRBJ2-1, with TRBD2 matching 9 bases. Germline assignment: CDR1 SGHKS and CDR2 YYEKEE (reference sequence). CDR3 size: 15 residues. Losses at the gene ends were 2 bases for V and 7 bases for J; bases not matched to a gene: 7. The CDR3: CASSFGGGAANEQFF. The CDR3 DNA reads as TGTGCCAGCAGCTTTGGCGGGGGGGCGGCGAATGAGCAGTTCTTC.

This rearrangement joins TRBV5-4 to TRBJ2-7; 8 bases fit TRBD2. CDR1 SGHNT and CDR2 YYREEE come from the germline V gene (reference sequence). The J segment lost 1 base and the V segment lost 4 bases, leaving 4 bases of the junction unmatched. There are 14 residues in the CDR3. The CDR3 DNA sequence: TGTGCCAGCAGCCCGTCGGGGGGGTCCTACGAGCAGTACTTC. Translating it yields CASSPSGGSYEQYF.

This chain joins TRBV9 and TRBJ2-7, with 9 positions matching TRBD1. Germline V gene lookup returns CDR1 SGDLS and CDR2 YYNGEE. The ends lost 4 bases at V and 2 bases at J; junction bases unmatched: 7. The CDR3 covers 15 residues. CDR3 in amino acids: CASSPQGQGPYEQYF. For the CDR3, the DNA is TGTGCCAGCAGCCCCCAGGGACAGGGACCCTACGAGCAGTACTTC.

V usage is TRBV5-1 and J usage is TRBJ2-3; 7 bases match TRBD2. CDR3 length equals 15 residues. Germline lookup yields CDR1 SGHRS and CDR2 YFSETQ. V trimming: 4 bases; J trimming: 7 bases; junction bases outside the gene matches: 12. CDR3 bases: TGCGCCAGCAGCCAGGATGGCGGGAGTCTAAATACGCAGTATTTT. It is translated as CASSQDGGSLNTQYF.

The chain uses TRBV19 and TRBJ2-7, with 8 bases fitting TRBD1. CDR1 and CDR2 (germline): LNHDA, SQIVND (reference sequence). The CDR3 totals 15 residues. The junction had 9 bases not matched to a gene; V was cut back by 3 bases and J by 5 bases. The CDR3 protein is CASSIGQGAKHEQYF. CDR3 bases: TGTGCCAGTAGTATCGGCCAGGGGGCGAAACACGAGCAGTACTTC.

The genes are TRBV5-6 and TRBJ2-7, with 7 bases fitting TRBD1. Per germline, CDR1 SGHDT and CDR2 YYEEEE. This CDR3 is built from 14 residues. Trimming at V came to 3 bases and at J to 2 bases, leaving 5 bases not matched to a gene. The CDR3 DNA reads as TGTGCCAGCAGCTGGGACAGCAAAGCCTACGAGCAGTACTTC. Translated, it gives CASSWDSKAYEQYF.

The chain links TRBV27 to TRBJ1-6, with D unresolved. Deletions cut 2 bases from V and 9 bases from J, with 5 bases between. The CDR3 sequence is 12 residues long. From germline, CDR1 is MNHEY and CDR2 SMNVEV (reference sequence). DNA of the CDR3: TGTGCCAGCAGTTTAGGAGCTTCACCCCTCCACTTT. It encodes CASSLGASPLHF.